Here is one T cell receptor (beta chain) with its context. Germline-derived CDR1 and CDR2 are LGHDT and YNNKEL (reference sequence). The CDR3 extends over 16 amino acids. The ends lost 4 bases at V and 0 bases at J; junction bases unmatched: 4. As originally analysed: Using reference gene primer amplification, nucleated cell counts were estimated. Produced via immunoSEQ multiplex PCR; TCRdb's table is partial and in-frame only. D and trimming were read from the DNA, whereas the V and J calls and clone size are those reported in that table. The sample carries around 450,000 clones, around nine tenths recorded once. This entry is derived from a study of blood T cell repertoires in COVID-19. Study-wide context: Researchers got acute and convalescent COVID-19 samples from the United States, Italy and Spain. PBMCs, B-cell-depleted T cells, or T cells provided the cDNA or gDNA that made up the material.

What was sequenced was peripheral blood. The sequence was collected from a woman in her 30s with acute or convalescent COVID-19. The chain employs TRBV3-1 (or the pseudogene TRBV3-2) and TRBJ1-3, with 9 positions matching TRBD1. CDR3 nucleotides: TGTGCCAGCAGCCCCGGGACAGGGAACTCTGGAAACACCATATATTTT. It codes for CASSPGTGNSGNTIYF.